The rows below give T cell receptor beta chains drawn from one sample of a study of blood T cell repertoires in COVID-19. The method was immunoSEQ multiplex PCR; TCRdb's version includes in-frame clones alone and lacks a portion of them. The sample yields some 380,000 clones, over 75% seen once. The sample comprised PBMCs or T cells enriched from blood (not recorded which). Every receptor here comes from a man aged 25 to 40 who had recovered from COVID-19. CDR3s include the opening cysteine and the closing phenylalanine or tryptophan. The order of the fields is D gene, V gene, J gene, clone size, CDR3 protein, CDR3 DNA. A D gene is named only where the DNA matches it firmly. For some rows the clone size is stated as once, few or many, or as a class when expanded; others skip it.

TRBD1	TRBV2	TRBJ2-3	.	CASSFDRGPTDTQYF	TGTGCCAGCAGTTTCGACAGGGGGCCCACAGATACGCAGTATTTT
.	TRBV7-8	TRBJ1-4	.	CASSPVGGEKLFF	TGTGCCAGCAGCCCGGTGGGGGGTGAAAAACTGTTTTTT
.	TRBV9	TRBJ1-2	.	CASSVALTYGGYTF	TGTGCCAGCAGCGTAGCTCTGACATACGGTGGCTACACCTTC
.	TRBV11-2	TRBJ2-7	.	CASTQGQGNYEQYF	TGTGCCAGCACTCAAGGGCAGGGGAACTACGAGCAGTACTTC
.	TRBV5-4	TRBJ2-1	.	CASSLDGPRDNEQFF	TGTGCCAGCAGCTTGGACGGTCCCCGGGACAATGAGCAGTTCTTC
.	TRBV2	TRBJ2-2	.	CASSEAQGFGELFF	TGTGCCAGCAGTGAAGCGCAGGGCTTCGGGGAGCTGTTTTTT
.	TRBV4-1	TRBJ1-5	.	CASSQGDTAISGNQPQHF	TGCGCCAGCAGCCAAGGAGACACAGCCATCTCGGGCAATCAGCCCCAGCATTTT
TRBD1	TRBV7-9	TRBJ1-6	.	CASSTGDNIGSPLHF	TGTGCCAGCAGCACAGGGGACAATATAGGCTCACCCCTCCACTTT
TRBD1	TRBV23-1	TRBJ1-3	.	CASSPPTGEGNTIYF	TGCGCCAGCAGTCCTCCGACAGGGGAAGGAAACACCATATATTTT
TRBD1	TRBV7-9	TRBJ2-7	.	CASSLSQGVENEQYF	TGTGCCAGCAGCTTATCCCAGGGGGTGGAAAACGAGCAGTACTTC
TRBD2	TRBV15	TRBJ2-1	.	CATSREGTSGGRNEQFF	TGTGCCACCAGCAGAGAAGGAACTAGCGGGGGACGGAATGAGCAGTTCTTC
TRBD1	TRBV4-1	TRBJ2-2	.	CASSHRQGSAGELFF	TGCGCCAGCAGCCATCGACAGGGGAGCGCCGGGGAGCTGTTTTTT
.	TRBV20-1	TRBJ2-5	.	CSASLGIQETQYF	TGCAGTGCTAGTCTCGGGATCCAAGAGACCCAGTACTTC
TRBD1	TRBV4-1	TRBJ2-1	once	CASSPNRDREEQFF	TGCGCCAGCAGCCCCAACCGGGACAGGGAGGAGCAGTTCTTC
TRBD1	TRBV24-1	TRBJ2-5	few	CATSDSRGQGEETQYF	TGTGCCACCAGTGATTCTCGCGGACAGGGGGAAGAGACCCAGTACTTC
.	TRBV11-2	TRBJ2-7	.	CASSPLAYEQYF	TGTGCCAGCAGCCCCCTCGCGTACGAGCAGTACTTC
.	TRBV20-1	TRBJ1-6	.	CSASGPTDNSPLHF	TGCAGTGCTAGTGGACCGACTGATAATTCACCCCTCCACTTT
TRBD1	TRBV11-2	TRBJ2-1	.	CASSLGRGRMNEQFF	TGTGCCAGCAGCTTAGGCAGGGGGCGAATGAATGAGCAGTTCTTC
.	TRBV4-1	TRBJ2-3	.	CASSQGTRSPDTQYF	TGCGCCAGCAGCCAAGGTACTAGATCTCCAGATACGCAGTATTTT
.	TRBV4-1	TRBJ1-5	once	CASSQFGERQPQHF	TGCGCCAGCAGCCAATTCGGGGAGCGTCAGCCCCAGCATTTT
.	TRBV6-5	TRBJ1-5	.	CASSPPSGAQHF	TGTGCCAGCAGTCCGCCGTCGGGAGCCCAGCATTTT
TRBD1	TRBV5-1	TRBJ1-2	.	CASKTGTDTYGYTF	TGCGCCAGCAAGACAGGGACAGACACCTATGGCTACACCTTC
.	TRBV29-1	TRBJ2-2	.	CSVPIRGSNTGELFF	TGCAGCGTCCCAATCCGGGGTAGCAACACCGGGGAGCTGTTTTTT
.	TRBV10-3	TRBJ1-1	.	CAISGSGRDGTEAFF	TGTGCCATCAGTGGAAGTGGGAGAGACGGAACTGAAGCTTTCTTT
TRBD1	TRBV3-1/TRBV3-2	TRBJ1-5	.	CASSPQGQNQPQHF	TGTGCCAGCAGCCCACAGGGGCAAAATCAGCCCCAGCATTTT
.	TRBV2	TRBJ2-3	.	CASTLEQIDTDTQYF	TGTGCCAGCACGCTGGAGCAGATTGACACAGATACGCAGTATTTT
.	TRBV9	TRBJ1-3	.	CASSVASGSGNTIYF	TGTGCCAGCAGCGTAGCTTCTGGGAGTGGAAACACCATATATTTT
.	TRBV14	TRBJ1-2	.	CASSQDHRFGYTF	TGTGCCAGCAGCCAAGATCATCGGTTTGGCTACACCTTC
.	TRBV20-1	TRBJ1-2	.	CSALQGYGYTF	TGCAGTGCCCTCCAGGGGTATGGCTACACCTTC
.	TRBV2	TRBJ1-1	.	CASSEGRGNPMAFF	TGTGCCAGCAGTGAAGGAAGGGGGAATCCAATGGCTTTCTTT
TRBD1	TRBV7-9	TRBJ1-4	.	CASSARDRGEGGNNEKLFF	TGTGCCAGCAGCGCCCGGGACAGGGGCGAGGGGGGGAATAATGAAAAACTGTTTTTT
.	TRBV3-1/TRBV3-2	TRBJ1-5	.	CASSQDLIQPQHF	TGTGCCAGCAGCCAAGATCTAATACAGCCCCAGCATTTT
.	TRBV9	TRBJ2-3	once	CASSSAGGAMADTQYF	TGTGCCAGCAGCTCGGCGGGCGGGGCGATGGCAGATACGCAGTATTTT
.	TRBV6-1	TRBJ1-5	.	CASSEVQGWSQPQHF	TGTGCCAGCAGTGAAGTCCAGGGGTGGTCTCAGCCCCAGCATTTT
TRBD1	TRBV19	TRBJ2-3	.	CASTITGTGSTDTQYF	TGTGCCAGTACCATCACCGGGACAGGGAGCACAGATACGCAGTATTTT
.	TRBV6-1	TRBJ2-6	.	CASSEENRSGANVLTF	TGTGCCAGCAGTGAAGAAAACAGGTCCGGGGCCAACGTCCTGACTTTC
.	TRBV19	TRBJ2-7	.	CASSTLHSYEQYF	TGTGCCAGTAGTACCTTACACTCCTACGAGCAGTACTTC
.	TRBV19	TRBJ1-6	.	CASSIGASSNSPLHF	TGTGCCAGTAGTATAGGGGCCTCGAGCAATTCACCCCTCCACTTT
.	TRBV7-2	TRBJ1-6	.	CASSFFGGSYNSPLHF	TGTGCCAGCAGCTTTTTCGGCGGCTCCTATAATTCACCCCTCCACTTT
.	TRBV10-2	TRBJ2-5	.	CASSRTVSQETQYF	TGCGCCAGCAGTAGGACAGTCTCCCAAGAGACCCAGTACTTC
TRBD1	TRBV11-3	TRBJ1-4	.	CASSPYRGPLVGGKLFF	TGTGCCAGCAGCCCCTACAGGGGGCCCTTGGTGGGCGGAAAACTGTTTTTT
.	TRBV27	TRBJ2-7	.	CASSTSQTGNEQYF	TGTGCCAGCAGCACTTCTCAGACAGGTAACGAGCAGTACTTC
.	TRBV5-4	TRBJ1-2	.	CASSLAIGGDRGGYTF	TGTGCCAGCAGCCTGGCTATTGGCGGGGATCGCGGAGGCTACACCTTC
TRBD1	TRBV30	TRBJ1-4	.	CAWSVHRGPNEKLFF	TGTGCCTGGAGTGTACACAGGGGTCCGAATGAAAAACTGTTTTTT
.	TRBV6-1	TRBJ2-7	.	CASSQQNAYEQYF	TGTGCCAGCAGCCAACAGAACGCCTACGAGCAGTACTTC
TRBD2	TRBV7-9	TRBJ2-1	.	CASRASGGDNEQFF	TGTGCCAGCAGGGCTAGCGGGGGGGACAATGAGCAGTTCTTC
.	TRBV15	TRBJ2-3	.	CATSRDGVTLTQYF	TGTGCCACCAGCAGAGACGGGGTTACTCTTACGCAGTATTTT
TRBD1	TRBV10-3	TRBJ1-5	.	CAISIDRGNQPQHF	TGTGCCATCAGTATAGACAGGGGAAATCAGCCCCAGCATTTT
.	TRBV29-1	TRBJ1-2	.	CSGADHYGYTF	TGCAGCGGCGCTGATCACTATGGCTACACCTTC
TRBD1	TRBV5-1	TRBJ2-7	.	CASRTTGGWDEQYF	TGCGCCAGCAGGACTACAGGGGGTTGGGACGAGCAGTACTTC
.	TRBV12-2	TRBJ1-4	once	CASRQRTPGMKKLFF	TGTGCAAGTCGCCAACGGACGCCCGGGATGAAAAAACTGTTTTTT
.	TRBV7-9	TRBJ2-5	.	CASSFLANQETQYF	TGTGCCAGCAGCTTCTTGGCAAACCAAGAGACCCAGTACTTC
TRBD1	TRBV19	TRBJ2-5	.	CASSTQGQGIGETQYF	TGTGCCAGTAGTACACAGGGACAGGGAATCGGAGAGACCCAGTACTTC
TRBD1	TRBV7-2	TRBJ1-4	.	CASSKGQGREKLFF	TGTGCCAGCAGCAAGGGACAGGGGCGGGAAAAACTGTTTTTT
.	TRBV6-2/TRBV6-3	TRBJ2-7	.	CASSYVSTYDEQYF	TGTGCCAGCAGTTACGTGTCGACTTACGACGAGCAGTACTTC
TRBD1	TRBV5-4	TRBJ1-1	few	CASSSGQGKGTEAFF	TGTGCCAGCAGCTCCGGACAGGGGAAGGGCACTGAAGCTTTCTTT
.	TRBV7-2	TRBJ2-3	.	CASSLLGTQKTDTQYF	TGTGCCAGCAGCTTACTGGGGACTCAAAAAACAGATACGCAGTATTTT
TRBD2	TRBV3-1/TRBV3-2	TRBJ2-5	.	CASSLRGVDETQYF	TGTGCCAGCAGCCTCCGGGGGGTAGACGAGACCCAGTACTTC
TRBD2	TRBV3-1/TRBV3-2	TRBJ2-1	.	CASSQRLAGGAYNEQFF	TGTGCCAGCAGCCAGAGACTAGCGGGGGGTGCCTACAATGAGCAGTTCTTC